These 22 T cell receptor beta chains originate from one sample sequenced in a study of blood T cells in healthy people across ages. A sample-barcoded 5' primer and a J-beta primer mix were used in a second PCR of roughly 7 to 11 cycles. Using its own MiXCR run on the 5' RACE reads, TCRdb lists one record per CDR3 protein. The sample contains around 1,100,000 distinct CDR3 sequences, approximately 38% of which appear only once. The sequenced sample consisted of blood. These receptors were taken from a man aged 18-30 years in good health.

The gene calls are TRBV6-5 and TRBJ1-2, with D uncertain. The CDR3 has 14 amino acids. V was clipped by 7 bases and J by 3 bases, with 15 bases between them. The germline gives CDR1 MNHEY, CDR2 SVGAGI. CDR3 coding DNA: TGTGCCAGCACCCCGGTTCTGGGAGACTATGGCTACACCTTC. Encoded protein: CASTPVLGDYGYTF.

This clonotype showed up just a few times. This chain's CDR3 is CASSLKGEGTEAFF. The CDR3 nucleotides read TGTGCCAGCAGCTTAAAGGGTGAGGGCACTGAAGCTTTCTTT. This sequence joins TRBV7-9 and TRBJ1-1, with D uncertain. Germline V CDR1 and CDR2: SEHNR, FQNEAQ (reference sequence). The V gene lost 2 bases and the J gene lost 4 bases, with 11 bases spanning the gap. The length of the CDR3 is 14 residues.

This clonotype was found many times. CDR3 protein: CASSLGLADTQYF. The CDR3 DNA is TGCGCCAGCAGCCTCGGACTTGCCGATACGCAGTATTTT. This chain joins TRBV5-1 and TRBJ2-3; D perhaps matches TRBD2 (5 bases). The CDR3 spans 13 residues. V was shortened by 4 bases and J by 6 bases, with 12 bases between the two germline ends. CDR1 is SGHRS, CDR2 YFSETQ, per germline.

This clonotype was seen repeatedly, ten times or more. The gene calls are TRBV12-3 or TRBV12-4 and TRBJ2-3; no clear D gene. Trimming left V 5 bases short and J 2 bases short, with 8 bases between. The CDR3 extends over 13 amino acids. The CDR3 sequence is CASSASSTDTQYF. The CDR3 bases are TGTGCCAGCAGTGCCAGCTCCACAGATACGCAGTATTTT.

This clonotype has more than one count but fewer than ten. The chain links TRBV20-1 to TRBJ2-3, with 8 bases matching TRBD2. The CDR3 covers 16 residues. Germline V gene sequence: CDR1 DFQATT, CDR2 SNEGSKA (reference sequence). After removal of 0 bases from V and 1 base from J, the junction contained 6 bases not matched to a gene. This CDR3 reads CSARDIAGYGTDTQYF. The CDR3 nucleotides read TGCAGTGCTAGAGACATAGCGGGGTATGGCACAGATACGCAGTATTTT.

This clonotype showed up just a few times. The chain has TRBV21-1 and TRBJ2-7. TRBV21-1 is a pseudogene. This CDR3 spans 16 amino acids. For the CDR3, the DNA is TGTGCCAGCAGCCCCAACTGGACGGTGAAGTGGTACGAGCAGTACTTC. This sequence encodes CASSPNWTVKWYEQYF.

The chain has TRBV5-1 and TRBJ2-2; no reliable D call. The V and J ends lost 0 bases and 7 bases respectively, with 7 bases between them. Germline assignment: CDR1 SGHRS and CDR2 YFSETQ. CDR3 length: 13 residues. The CDR3 DNA sequence: TGCGCCAGCAGCTTGGAGGCAGACGGGGAGCTGTTTTTT. Amino acids: CASSLEADGELFF.

The chain is built from TRBV7-2 and TRBJ2-5, with TRBD2 matching over 8 bases. The germline gives CDR1 SGHTA, CDR2 FQGNSA. The CDR3 covers 16 residues. V lost 2 bases to trimming and J lost 1 base; unmatched junction nucleotides: 6. In DNA form, the CDR3 reads TGTGCCAGCAGCTTAAGGCTAGCGGGTACCCAAGAGACCCAGTACTTC. It specifies CASSLRLAGTQETQYF.

CDR3 loop: CASSQEGGRGSYNEQFF. The CDR3 coding sequence is TGCGCCAGCAGCCAAGAAGGTGGACGGGGATCCTACAATGAGCAGTTCTTC. This chain uses TRBV4-1 with TRBJ2-1; maybe TRBD2 (5 bases). Per germline, CDR1 MGHRA and CDR2 YSYEKL. CDR3 length: 17 amino acids. V was shortened by 0 bases and J by 1 base, with 13 bases between the two germline ends.

The chain has TRBV28 and TRBJ1-1, with D perhaps TRBD1 (5 bases). CDR1 is MDHEN, CDR2 SYDVKM, per germline. This CDR3 region has 15 residues. V shed 5 bases and J shed 4 bases, with 17 bases lying between them. The CDR3 loop reads CASSHGGSYVTEAFF. The CDR3 nucleotides are TGTGCCAGCAGTCACGGGGGGTCTTATGTCACTGAAGCTTTCTTT.

V usage is TRBV24-1 and J usage is TRBJ2-1; a weak D match, TRBD1 (5 bases). The CDR3 has 13 amino acids. The germline CDR1 and CDR2 sequences are KGHDR and SFDVKD. Trimming took off 5 bases at V and 7 bases at J, with 11 bases between the two ends. The CDR3 reads CATSGGQGNEQFF. CDR3 sequence (DNA): TGTGCCACCAGTGGGGGCCAGGGAAATGAGCAGTTCTTC.

This chain connects TRBV9 to TRBJ1-2; TRBD1 aligns across 8 bases. This CDR3 is built from 16 residues. Germline CDR1 is SGDLS and CDR2 is YYNGEE. J gave up 3 bases and V 2 bases, and 9 bases lay outside the gene matches. In DNA, the CDR3 is TGTGCCAGCAGCGTCGCTCGGACAGGGTCCCACTATGGCTACACCTTC. This codes for CASSVARTGSHYGYTF.

The chain joins TRBV3-1 to TRBJ2-3; 8 bases match TRBD2. Germline V CDR1 and CDR2: LGHDT, YNNKEL (reference sequence). The trim removed 5 bases at V and 5 bases at J, leaving 9 bases unmatched. This CDR3 spans 15 amino acids. The CDR3 DNA follows: TGTGCCAGCAGCATCCGGGGGGGCGTACGAGATACGCAGTATTTT. Amino acid sequence: CASSIRGGVRDTQYF.

The gene calls are TRBV12-3 or TRBV12-4 and TRBJ1-2, with 9 bases that match TRBD1. This CDR3 has 15 residues. Trimming cost V 6 bases and J 3 bases; bases outside gene matches: 8. The DNA of the CDR3 is TGTGCCAGCAGAGCCGCGACAGGGGGGGACTATGGCTACACCTTC. Protein sequence: CASRAATGGDYGYTF.

This clonotype appeared a few times. V usage is TRBV4-1 and J usage is TRBJ2-3; no clear D. Germline CDR1 and CDR2: MGHRA and YSYEKL. The CDR3 is 15 residues long. Trimming cost V 0 bases and J 2 bases, with 9 bases left between them. In nucleotides, the CDR3 is TGCGCCAGCAGCCAAGATGCCGGATTCACAGATACGCAGTATTTT. Amino acid sequence: CASSQDAGFTDTQYF.

The rearrangement links TRBV6-2 or TRBV6-3 to TRBJ2-1; 7 bases are shared with TRBD1. From germline, CDR1 is MNHEY and CDR2 SVGEGT. J lost 10 bases, V lost 7 bases, and 13 bases had no gene match. This CDR3 has 14 residues. The CDR3 is CASTKTTGPYEQFF. CDR3 nucleotides: TGTGCCAGCACCAAAACGACAGGGCCCTACGAGCAGTTCTTC.

This rearrangement joins TRBV14 to TRBJ2-1; 8 nucleotides line up with TRBD2. V gave up 4 bases and J gave up 8 bases; unmatched junction bases: 4. Looked up from germline, CDR1 is SGHDN and CDR2 is FVKESK. The CDR3 is made up of 13 amino acids. CDR3 nucleotide sequence: TGTGCCAGCAGCCGGCGGGGGGCGGATGAGCAGTTCTTC. Encoded protein: CASSRRGADEQFF.

The chain employs TRBV11-2 and TRBJ2-2, with D perhaps TRBD2 (5 bases). Germline V gene data show CDR1 as SGHAT and CDR2 as FQNNGV. The CDR3 is made up of 15 amino acids. Deletions cut 0 bases from V and 4 bases from J, with 9 bases between. CDR3 region: CASSLEGRGTGELFF. In nucleotides, the CDR3 is TGTGCCAGCAGCTTAGAAGGGAGAGGCACCGGGGAGCTGTTTTTT.

This clonotype showed up just a few times. This chain links TRBV20-1 with TRBJ1-1, with D possibly matching TRBD1 (5 bases). CDR3 length: 13 amino acids. Germline lookup yields CDR1 DFQATT and CDR2 SNEGSKA (reference sequence). The V and J ends lost 3 bases and 1 base respectively, with 9 bases between them. The DNA for the CDR3 is TGCAGTGCTAGGGGACCGGAGAACACTGAAGCTTTCTTT. Translated, it gives CSARGPENTEAFF.

The V call is TRBV20-1, the J call TRBJ1-2; D remains ambiguous. The germline CDR1 and CDR2 sequences are DFQATT and SNEGSKA (reference sequence). This CDR3 has 13 amino acids. V shed 6 bases and J shed 7 bases, with 18 bases lying between them. CDR3 DNA: TGCAGTGCCACAAGGGAGGGATACGGTGGCTACACCTTC. Its translation: CSATREGYGGYTF.

This clonotype was counted at least ten times. V usage is TRBV25-1 and J usage is TRBJ1-2; possibly TRBD1 for D (5 bases). The CDR3 covers 14 residues. The V and J ends lost 2 bases and 4 bases respectively, with 11 bases between them. Germline loops: CDR1 MGHDK, CDR2 SYGVNS. CDR3 loop: CASSEGDGGYGYTF. CDR3 DNA: TGTGCCAGCAGTGAAGGGGACGGAGGCTATGGCTACACCTTC.

This clonotype was seen only a few times. The chain uses TRBV7-9 and TRBJ1-2; 7 nucleotides match TRBD1. Germline CDR1 SEHNR, CDR2 FQNEAQ (reference sequence). V shed 5 bases, J shed 0 bases, and the junction held 9 bases outside the gene matches. This CDR3 contains 16 residues. The CDR3 is CASSLPTGLANYGYTF. In DNA, the CDR3 is TGTGCCAGCAGCCTTCCGACAGGGTTAGCTAACTATGGCTACACCTTC.